This TCR beta chain is drawn from a study of T cell repertoires in cytomegalovirus infection. Looking at the study overall: It can be stated that public TCR beta signatures indicated CMV infection as well as a matching HLA type.

Trimming took 6 bases from V and 1 from J, leaving 9 bases between them. Germline values: CDR1 MNHEY, CDR2 SMNVEV (reference sequence). The CDR3 totals 14 residues. As to this clonotype: As yet, its antigen is unknown.

TCRdb redid the calling of the reads with MiXCR, one entry per CDR3 protein. The sample has 230,000 or so distinct CDR3 sequences, 17% seen once. Overall study results and limits: Cumulative frequency of public TCR beta families picked out carriers of CMV plus the relevant HLA. HLA-C-restricted CMV-specific TCR beta clonotypes prevailed in the ex vivo response.

This chain connects TRBV27 to TRBJ2-2; D gene uncertain. Material for sequencing was CD8+ T cells from PBMCs. The source of this sequence is a human donor in good health (CMV status not recorded). Some clones in this sample may be carry-over from other donors' samples. The CDR3 loop reads CASRLALNTGELFF. DNA for the CDR3: TGTGCCAGCAGGTTGGCCCTGAACACCGGGGAGCTGTTTTTT.